Below are 29 T cell receptor beta chains sequenced from a single sample in a study of identical twins. MiXCR, run by TCRdb on the 5' RACE reads, gives a single entry per CDR3 protein. The sample includes approximately 890,000 distinct CDR3 sequences, 9% to 15% seen only once; the top ten take under 2%. These data also featured in a second study, about yellow fever vaccine responses in identical twins.

Material: PBMCs. Every receptor here comes from a woman in her late teens or twenties in good health.

This clonotype was detected only a few times. The chain is built from TRBV20-1 and TRBJ2-1; 11 bases match TRBD2. J gave up 4 bases and V 1 base, and 15 bases lay outside the gene matches. The germline V gene has CDR1 DFQATT and CDR2 SNEGSKA (reference sequence). CDR3 length equals 19 residues. CDR3 in amino acids: CSARVGGWELAGDYNEQFF. The DNA for the CDR3 is TGCAGTGCTAGAGTAGGCGGTTGGGAACTAGCGGGAGATTACAATGAGCAGTTCTTC.

This clonotype turned up a few times. V and J are TRBV5-1 and TRBJ2-7; D uncertain. Trimming took off 0 bases at V and 2 bases at J, with 12 bases between the two ends. This CDR3 spans 15 amino acids. Germline V gives CDR1 SGHRS, CDR2 YFSETQ. The CDR3 spells CASSLEPQITYEQYF. The CDR3 coding sequence is TGCGCCAGCAGCTTGGAGCCTCAGATAACCTACGAGCAGTACTTC.

This clonotype showed up just a few times. The chain couples TRBV28 to TRBJ2-4; 9 bases agree with TRBD1. V was pared by 6 bases and J by 7 bases, with 7 bases of the junction left unmatched. Germline assignment: CDR1 MDHEN and CDR2 SYDVKM. This CDR3 is 14 amino acids long. CDR3 nucleotides: TGTGCCAGCAGGGACAGGGGTGTTCGCAACATTCAGTACTTC. Its protein product is CASRDRGVRNIQYF.

This chain links TRBV3-1 with TRBJ2-1; D is perhaps TRBD2 (6 bases). This CDR3 contains 15 residues. Germline loops: CDR1 LGHDT, CDR2 YNNKEL (reference sequence). The V and J ends lost 4 bases and 8 bases respectively, with 18 bases between them. DNA for the CDR3: TGTGCCAGCAGCCCTACGGGGGAGGCCGTAGATGAGCAGTTCTTC. As protein: CASSPTGEAVDEQFF.

V is TRBV28 and J is TRBJ2-1, with 7 bases fitting TRBD1. Germline CDR1 MDHEN, CDR2 SYDVKM. Trimming cost V 6 bases and J 6 bases; bases outside gene matches: 17. The CDR3 runs to 17 residues. For the CDR3, the DNA is TGTGCCAGCAGCCTCGCCTCCGGGACAGTTGTACCCAATGAGCAGTTCTTC. Its translation: CASSLASGTVVPNEQFF.

The chain joins TRBV6-5 to TRBJ1-6; D unclear. V lost 5 bases and J lost 12, with 11 bases in between. Germline lookup yields CDR1 MNHEY and CDR2 SVGAGI. The CDR3 contains 12 residues. The CDR3 reads CASSPRQGPLHF. CDR3 sequence (DNA): TGTGCCAGCAGTCCCAGACAAGGACCCCTCCACTTT.

The chain has TRBV2 and TRBJ2-7; possibly TRBD1 for D (5 bases). The V end lost 6 bases, the J end lost 3 bases, and 15 bases lay between the germline ends. There are 14 residues in the CDR3. Germline V gives CDR1 SNHLY, CDR2 FYNNEI. In DNA form, the CDR3 reads TGTGCCAGCAGCCCTTCTCAGGGCCTCTACGAGCAGTACTTC. Amino acid sequence: CASSPSQGLYEQYF.

The chain links TRBV28 to TRBJ2-3; possibly TRBD1 or TRBD2 for D (5 bases each). Germline V gene sequence: CDR1 MDHEN, CDR2 SYDVKM. There are 14 residues in the CDR3. Trimming pared 6 bases from V and 2 bases from J, leaving 12 bases between. The CDR3 is CASRGDGYTDTQYF. The CDR3 region has the DNA TGTGCCAGCAGGGGGGACGGATACACAGATACGCAGTATTTT.

This clonotype has just one count. The chain recombines TRBV29-1 with TRBJ2-7, with D possibly being TRBD1 (7 bases). V was cut by 4 bases and J by 5 bases, with 18 bases left in between. The CDR3 runs 14 residues. Germline V gene lookup returns CDR1 SQVTM and CDR2 ANQGSEA. CDR3 region: CSVAKGGGLNEQYF. The CDR3 nucleotides read TGCAGCGTTGCAAAAGGAGGGGGCTTGAACGAGCAGTACTTC.

The rearrangement joins TRBV20-1 to TRBJ2-1; TRBD2 aligns across 10 bases. Trimming took 3 bases from V and 4 from J; bases not matched to a gene: 9. The CDR3 covers 16 residues. The germline gives CDR1 DFQATT, CDR2 SNEGSKA (reference sequence). The DNA of the CDR3 is TGCAGTGCTAGGGATCGAACTAGCGGGGCGTACAATGAGCAGTTCTTC. This encodes CSARDRTSGAYNEQFF.

The chain combines TRBV3-1 with TRBJ1-1; D is possibly TRBD1 (6 bases). The CDR3 is 14 amino acids. Germline CDR1 LGHDT, CDR2 YNNKEL (reference sequence). V gave up 5 bases and J gave up 4 bases, with 14 bases separating them. CDR3 DNA: TGTGCCAGCAGCTCCCGGGGGCGGCCCACTGAAGCTTTCTTT. It translates to CASSSRGRPTEAFF.

This clonotype was counted ten times or more. CDR3 sequence (DNA): TGTGCCAGCAGCGTAGCAAGGGTGACTGAAGCTTTCTTT. Its protein is CASSVARVTEAFF. The chain combines TRBV9 with TRBJ1-1, with D hard to call. Looked up from germline, CDR1 is SGDLS and CDR2 is YYNGEE. The CDR3 contains 13 residues. V lost 0 bases and J lost 5, with 8 bases in between.

This sequence joins TRBV7-9 and TRBJ2-1, with D perhaps matching TRBD2 (6 bases). The CDR3 runs 14 residues. Trimming left V 4 bases short and J 6 bases short, with 13 bases between. Germline V gives CDR1 SEHNR, CDR2 FQNEAQ (reference sequence). The CDR3 is CASSSPGAGNEQFF. In nucleotides, the CDR3 is TGTGCCAGCAGCTCCCCGGGAGCGGGCAATGAGCAGTTCTTC. Combining the CDR3 with reference TRBV7-9 and TRBJ2-1 gives the whole variable domain DTGVSQNPRHKITKRGQNVTFRCDPISEHNRLYWYRQTLGQGPEFLTYFQNEAQLEKSRLLSDRFSAERPKGSFSTLEIQRTEQGDSAMYLCASSSPGAGNEQFFGPGTRLTVL.

V usage is TRBV11-2 and J usage is TRBJ2-3, with unresolved D. CDR1 is SGHAT and CDR2 is FQNNGV in the germline V gene. V was pared by 0 bases and J by 7 bases, with 11 bases between. This CDR3 spans 14 amino acids. The chain's CDR3 is CASSLDAVFNTQYF. CDR3 DNA sequence: TGTGCCAGCAGCTTAGATGCCGTATTTAATACGCAGTATTTT. The full variable domain, rest sourced from reference TRBV11-2 and TRBJ2-3, is EAGVAQSPRYKIIEKRQSVAFWCNPISGHATLYWYQQILGQGPKLLIQFQNNGVVDDSQLPKDRFSAERLKGVDSTLKIQPAKLEDSAVYLCASSLDAVFNTQYFGPGTRLTVL.

The CDR3 bases are TGTGCCAGCAGTTACGAGTATGGTGGGAGCACCGGGGAGCTGTTTTTT. This sequence encodes CASSYEYGGSTGELFF. The chain carries TRBV6-5 and TRBJ2-2, with D perhaps matching TRBD2 (5 bases). Germline CDR1 is MNHEY and CDR2 is SVGAGI. This CDR3 comprises 16 residues. V dropped 2 bases and J dropped 4 bases, with 14 bases sitting between them.

This clonotype occurred many times. The V call is TRBV3-1, the J call TRBJ2-5; no firm D call. The germline CDR1 and CDR2 sequences are LGHDT and YNNKEL (reference sequence). Trimming took off 1 base at V and 5 bases at J, with 5 bases between the two ends. The CDR3 is 12 amino acids. CDR3: CASSQVVETQYF. DNA of the CDR3: TGTGCCAGCAGCCAAGTCGTGGAGACCCAGTACTTC.

At least ten counts were recorded for this clonotype. The chain uses TRBV12-3 or TRBV12-4 and TRBJ2-1; 9 nucleotides line up with TRBD2. The V segment lost 2 bases and the J segment 9 bases; nucleotides outside the gene matches: 8. CDR3 length: 15 residues. The CDR3 coding sequence is TGTGCCAGCAGTTTAAGTAGCGGGAGTGCCGGTGAGCAGTTCTTC. This translates into CASSLSSGSAGEQFF.

The chain uses TRBV11-2 and TRBJ2-7, with 7 bases identical to TRBD2. CDR1 and CDR2 from the germline V gene are SGHAT and FQNNGV. There are 17 residues in the CDR3. The V gene end was trimmed by 6 bases and the J gene end by 6 bases; junction bases not matched to a gene: 20. The CDR3 DNA sequence: TGTGCCAGCAGTTTCCTCAGCGGGGAGAATACCCCCGGCGAGCAGTACGTC. It specifies CASSFLSGENTPGEQYV.

This clonotype was observed a handful of times. The gene calls are TRBV29-1 and TRBJ2-3; no reliable D call. The CDR3 is 16 amino acids. CDR1 and CDR2 (germline): SQVTM, ANQGSEA. V lost 5 bases and J lost 1, with 19 bases in between. CDR3 residues: CSVFPILARRTDTQYF. The DNA for the CDR3 is TGCAGCGTTTTCCCCATCCTGGCCAGGCGCACAGATACGCAGTATTTT.

A word on this clonotype: One junction end disagrees with the germline gene, perhaps due to a read error. The V and J genes are TRBV12-3 or TRBV12-4 and TRBJ1-1; 8 bases agree with TRBD1. This CDR3 region has 14 residues. The chain's CDR3 is CASSPRQGSAEAFF. CDR3 sequence (DNA): TGTGCCAGCAGTCCCCGACAGGGGTCGGCTGAAGCCTTCTTT.

This clonotype has more than one count but fewer than ten. The chain links TRBV27 to TRBJ2-4; a possible D gene is TRBD2 (5 bases). Germline V gene data show CDR1 as MNHEY and CDR2 as SMNVEV (reference sequence). This CDR3 is built from 16 residues. Between the trimmed V and J ends, which lost 4 bases and 6 bases, there was a span of 19 bases. This chain's CDR3 is CASSSYTGKRGNIQYF. For the CDR3, the DNA is TGTGCCAGCAGTTCGTACACCGGGAAAAGAGGAAACATTCAGTACTTC.

The rearrangement uses TRBV3-1 and TRBJ2-5; 13 bases line up with TRBD2. The CDR3 covers 18 residues. J lost 5 bases, V lost 2 bases, and 11 bases had no gene match. Germline V CDR1 and CDR2: LGHDT, YNNKEL (reference sequence). The CDR3 loop reads CASSQLVTSGRADETQYF. CDR3 in DNA: TGTGCCAGCAGCCAACTAGTTACTAGCGGGAGGGCCGATGAGACCCAGTACTTC.

CDR3 DNA: TGCGCCAGCAGCCCGGGGACTCGTCCCTGGGAGACCCAGTACTTC. This codes for CASSPGTRPWETQYF. The gene calls are TRBV5-1 and TRBJ2-5; the D gene is possibly TRBD2 (6 bases). V lost 4 bases, J lost 5 bases, and 18 bases lay in between. Germline V lookup: CDR1 SGHRS, CDR2 YFSETQ. This CDR3 region has 15 residues.

This clonotype has at least ten counts. The rearrangement joins TRBV10-3 to TRBJ2-2, with TRBD2 matching 9 bases. The junction had 3 bases not matched to a gene; V was cut back by 10 bases and J by 0 bases. The CDR3 covers 14 residues. Germline V gene sequence: CDR1 ENHRY, CDR2 SYGVKD. The CDR3 region has the DNA TGTGCCACGAGACTAGCGGCGAACACCGGGGAGCTGTTTTTT. Encoded protein: CATRLAANTGELFF.

Many counts were recorded for this clonotype. This chain uses TRBV3-1 with TRBJ1-5; no reliable D call. CDR3 length: 14 amino acids. CDR1 is LGHDT and CDR2 is YNNKEL in the germline V gene (reference sequence). Trimming removed 1 base at V and 0 bases at J, with 4 bases between. As DNA, the CDR3 is TGTGCCAGCAGCCAAGGGGATAGCAATCAGCCCCAGCATTTT. This encodes CASSQGDSNQPQHF.

This rearrangement joins TRBV5-5 to TRBJ2-5, with D possibly being TRBD2 (6 bases). CDR1 is SGHKS, CDR2 YYEKEE, per germline (reference sequence). CDR3 length: 15 residues. V was trimmed by 4 bases and J by 1 base, leaving 14 bases between them. The CDR3 sequence is CASSGGPETQETQYF. The CDR3 nucleotides are TGTGCCAGCAGCGGAGGGCCCGAAACCCAAGAGACCCAGTACTTC.

The CDR3 sequence: CASTSRLAGVSEQYF. Written as DNA, the CDR3 is TGTGCCAGCACCTCAAGACTAGCGGGAGTTTCCGAGCAGTACTTC. The chain couples TRBV7-9 to TRBJ2-7; 12 bases line up with TRBD2. This CDR3 spans 15 amino acids. With 7 bases clipped from V and 6 bases from J, the junction kept 10 bases outside the gene matches. CDR1 is SEHNR and CDR2 is FQNEAQ in the germline V gene (reference sequence).

Only a few counts were recorded for this clonotype. The V call is TRBV20-1, the J call TRBJ2-1; the D gene is possibly TRBD1 (6 bases). The CDR3 has 15 amino acids. Looked up from germline, CDR1 is DFQATT and CDR2 is SNEGSKA (reference sequence). V shed 1 base and J shed 7 bases, with 17 bases lying between them. CDR3 DNA sequence: TGCAGTGCTAGAGTAGGGGGTAATCCGGGAAATGAGCAGTTCTTC. It specifies CSARVGGNPGNEQFF.

The sample holds many counts of this clonotype. J is TRBJ1-1 and V is TRBV5-1, with 8 bases that match TRBD1. The trim removed 5 bases at V and 8 bases at J, leaving 5 bases unmatched. Germline V gene sequence: CDR1 SGHRS, CDR2 YFSETQ. The CDR3 contains 12 residues. The CDR3: CASSVDRAEAFF. The DNA of the CDR3 is TGCGCCAGCAGTGTGGACAGGGCGGAAGCTTTCTTT.